This TCR beta chain was captured by sequencing in a study of Graves' ophthalmopathy and Graves' hyperthyroidism (dated by TCRdb to the late 2010s). Study-level background: Peripheral blood samples were taken at the time of initial diagnosis, before any treatment was given. The study used signatures of the TCR beta repertoire to tell Graves' ophthalmopathy apart from Graves' hyperthyroidism and to predict which patients would progress to ophthalmopathy. In total, approximately 130 blood samples were TCR-sequenced: fewer than 50 ophthalmopathy, around 75 hyperthyroidism and approximately 17 hyperthyroidism-to-ophthalmopathy patients. To explore V-J signatures that distinguish ophthalmopathy from hyperthyroidism, a discovery set of about a hundred patients was enrolled, made up of 43 with ophthalmopathy and 57 with stable hyperthyroidism. An independent validation cohort was composed of roughly 18 hyperthyroidism patients and around 16 patients who later progressed from hyperthyroidism to ophthalmopathy. In about six hyperthyroidism patients, the T-cell repertoire of thyroid tissue was compared with the T-cell repertoire of blood. Following sampling, methimazole starting at 30 mg daily was administered to hyperthyroidism patients, and high-dose intravenous methylprednisolone was administered to ophthalmopathy patients. For training and testing, the 100 or so patients in the discovery cohort were randomly divided in a 7:3 ratio. The investigation overall reported the following: In validation, the model predicted ophthalmopathy progression with 55% to 71% sensitivity and 72.22% specificity; fewer than 15 predicted patients were CT-confirmed with GO in a median of 6.5 months. Most of the expanded thyroid clonotypes with a frequency above 0.001 were also detected in blood, and it was suggested that the thyroid immune response may be reflected by blood repertoires. In cross-validation, the 13-signature model distinguished ophthalmopathy from stable hyperthyroidism with more than 85% sensitivity and approximately 81% specificity, while in the test set the corresponding values were around 79% and 71%. Sample size was not statistically predetermined, and group allocation was not concealed from the investigators.

For repertoire sequencing, TCR beta CDR3 regions were amplified from RNA transcripts. A first-round RT-PCR used HTBI primers with the Qiagen OneStep RT-PCR kit, followed by a second-round multiplex PCR, size selection and purification. The libraries underwent paired-end sequencing with 100 bp reads on an Illumina HiSeq2000. As for the original processing: SOAPnuke was used for read processing, and reads with adapters, uncalled bases, a mean Phred below 15, or no exact constant-primer or identifier match were discarded. COPE v1.2.5 was used to merge high-quality paired reads. Each unique nucleotide sequence was treated as a clonotype, and MiTCR v1.1 was used to align the clonotypes to the IMGT TRB V, D and J references. The analysis was limited to V-J combinations with a frequency above 0.0001, which together covered approximately 99% of repertoires. For each V-J combination, a TCR clonal expansion and chaos score was defined as the ratio of F50 clonal expansion to chaos observed in the TCRdist matrix. Welch's t-statistics and random forest were used to reduce the features to around 13 V-J combinations, which were then used as input to a naive Bayes classifier. Thyroid-blood repertoire similarity was quantified with the Morisita-Horn index. TCRdb reprocessing: public reads trimmed at Q25 with fastp, clones called with MiXCR, in-frame beta chains kept. Rows merge per CDR3 protein into single entries with the most common DNA and genes. The V and J calls shown here were made by TCRdb, not taken from the authors' results. The sample profile shows about 620,000 distinct CDR3 sequences; approximately 21% of them were found once. More than 5.5% of the sample belongs to the ten largest clones.

Hyperthyroidism was defined as stable when no progression to ophthalmopathy occurred within 18 months of follow-up. Hyperthyroidism patients were newly diagnosed, with disease duration under 2 months, and aged 18 to 65 years. Anyone with other autoimmune diseases, uncontrolled infections, pregnancy or lactation was excluded from the study. Diagnosis relied on clinical symptoms, serum thyroxine, TRAb, thyroid ultrasound and orbital computed tomography. Using Ficoll-Paque density gradient centrifugation, PBMCs were isolated from over 8.5 ml of fresh peripheral blood. Trizol reagent was used to extract the total RNA, and its quality was then checked on an Agilent 2100 Bioanalyzer. The CDR3 has 14 amino acids, counting the end cysteine and phenylalanine. Only the CDR3 region is kept as DNA, spanning 42 bases read in frame from base 1. Via the germline V gene, CDR1 is LGHNA and CDR2 YNFKEQ. V is cut back by 4 bases and J by 5 bases, with 6 bases in the junction unmatched.

Comment on this clonotype: Its antigen is currently not known. No much larger clone exists at a distance of one base, and base qualities are not known.

The chain joins TRBV4-2 to TRBJ1-2, with 8 central nucleotides matching TRBD1. Sequencing was carried out using peripheral blood. The origin of this receptor is a woman aged 18-29 years with stable Graves' hyperthyroidism. Some clones in this sample may be carry-over from other donors' samples. Donor details come from another sample of the same person, matched by shared clones. For the CDR3, the sequence is CASSLTGEEYGYTF. The DNA sequence is given as TGTGCCAGCAGCCTGACAGGGGAGGAATATGGCTACACCTTC.